A single sample gave rise to the 3 T cell receptor beta chains below, sequenced in a study of T cell repertoires in cytomegalovirus infection (dated 2019 in TCRdb). The instrument was an Illumina HiSeq 1500. TCRdb redid the processing of the public reads, applying fastp at Q25 and MiXCR, and retained in-frame beta chains. When rows share a CDR3 protein, they turn into one entry using the most common DNA and genes. Within this sample are 490,000 or so distinct CDR3 sequences, with about 11% of them counted one time only. Of the sample, about 10% falls within the top ten clones. Material for sequencing was PBMCs. Source of these receptors: a human donor in good health (CMV status not recorded). Some clones in this sample may be carry-over from other donors' samples.

This clonotype was seen many times. The chain employs TRBV6-1 and TRBJ2-5; D unresolved. Germline CDR1 reads MNHNS; CDR2 reads SASEGT. Trimming removed 3 bases from V and 5 bases from J, with 10 bases in between. The CDR3 length is 13 residues. This CDR3 is CASSDGLWETQYF. The CDR3 nucleotides read TGTGCCAGCAGTGACGGTCTATGGGAGACCCAGTACTTC.

The chain has TRBV20-1 and TRBJ1-5; D is unclear. Germline V gene sequence: CDR1 DFQATT, CDR2 SNEGSKA (reference sequence). With 3 bases removed from V and 1 base from J, the gap between germline ends came to 13 bases. There are 15 residues in the CDR3. This CDR3 is CSARADPVSNQPQHF. Here the CDR3 DNA reads TGCAGTGCTAGGGCCGACCCTGTGAGCAATCAGCCCCAGCATTTT.

In this sample, this clonotype turned up many times. This chain connects TRBV29-1 to TRBJ1-2, with TRBD1 matching over 10 bases. V lost 3 bases, J lost 0 bases, and 4 bases stayed unmatched. The CDR3 is 15 amino acids. Germline V CDR1 and CDR2: SQVTM, ANQGSEA. The CDR3 DNA follows: TGCAGCGTTGATCACGACAGGGGGCCTAACTATGGCTACACCTTC. Translated: CSVDHDRGPNYGYTF.